One sample yielded the 18 T cell receptor beta chains listed below, sequenced in a study of human T cells and chemical hapten exposure. Via MiXCR, TCRdb re-called the RACE reads, giving one row per CDR3 protein. The profile shows tens of thousands of distinct CDR3 sequences, approximately 7% of them singletons. Time point: pre-sensitization, week 0. As for treatment: therapeutic diphenylcyclopropenone sensitization with weekly scalp DPC. Sequencing used whole blood, obtained in connection with sensitization to the hapten diphenylcyclopropenone (DPC). These receptors all stem from a woman aged 25 to 39 with alopecia areata. Some clones in this sample may be carry-over from other donors' samples.

With regard to this clonotype: This sequence may be a read error, since a much larger clone differs from it by one base. The V call is TRBV3-1, the J call TRBJ1-2; D uncertain. Germline CDR1 and CDR2: LGHDT and YNNKEL (reference sequence). The CDR3 sequence is 12 residues long. CDR3 in amino acids: CASSQEDYGHTF. The CDR3 DNA is TGTGCCAGCAGCCAAGAGGACTATGGCCACACCTTC.

This clonotype showed up just a few times. V usage is TRBV2 and J usage is TRBJ2-4; D is uncertain. The V gene lost 10 bases and the J gene lost 6 bases, with 16 bases spanning the gap. The CDR3 is 13 residues long. The germline CDR1 and CDR2 sequences are SNHLY and FYNNEI. DNA of the CDR3: TGTGCCACCCAGGAAGGTCTCTTAAACATTCAGTACTTC. It is translated as CATQEGLLNIQYF. The variable domain in full, with the rest retrieved from reference TRBV2 and TRBJ2-4, is EPEVTQTPSHQVTQMGQEVILRCVPISNHLYFYWYRQILGQKVEFLVSFYNNEISEKSEIFDDQFSVERPDGSNFTLKIRSTKLEDSAMYFCATQEGLLNIQYFGAGTRLSVL.

This clonotype has at least ten counts. This sequence joins TRBV3-1 and TRBJ2-7, with 9 bases matching TRBD2. The length of the CDR3 is 14 residues. The junction had 4 bases not matched to a gene; V was cut back by 5 bases and J by 2 bases. Germline CDR1 LGHDT, CDR2 YNNKEL (reference sequence). The CDR3 DNA reads as TGTGCCAGCAGCTGGGCTAGCGGGGCCTACGAGCAGTACTTC. Residues: CASSWASGAYEQYF.

This clonotype was seen at least ten times. The chain couples TRBV20-1 to TRBJ2-3, with TRBD1 as a possible D gene (6 bases). V was shortened by 6 bases and J by 0 bases, with 13 bases between the two germline ends. The V gene's germline CDR1 is DFQATT and CDR2 SNEGSKA (reference sequence). There are 14 residues in the CDR3. CDR3 region: CSARPRGSTDTQYF. The CDR3 DNA reads TGCAGTGCCCGCCCCAGGGGAAGCACAGATACGCAGTATTTT.

This clonotype was detected ten times or more. This rearrangement joins TRBV6-5 to TRBJ2-7, with 8 bases that match TRBD1. Germline V gene lookup returns CDR1 MNHEY and CDR2 SVGAGI. The CDR3 is 16 residues long. V lost 6 bases to trimming and J lost 0 bases; unmatched junction nucleotides: 10. CDR3 residues: CASRNQGATRSYEQYF. The CDR3, as DNA: TGTGCCAGCAGAAACCAGGGGGCGACCCGCTCCTACGAGCAGTACTTC.

This clonotype was detected many times. The chain carries TRBV12-3 or TRBV12-4 and TRBJ2-2; 7 bases match TRBD1. The CDR3 sequence is 14 residues long. Losses at the gene ends were 7 bases for V and 5 bases for J; bases not matched to a gene: 7. The CDR3 reads CASNRNRGTGELFF. The CDR3 region has the DNA TGTGCCAGCAACCGCAACAGGGGTACCGGGGAGCTGTTTTTT.

Many counts were recorded for this clonotype. This chain connects TRBV25-1 to TRBJ2-3; 7 positions agree with TRBD1. Germline CDR1 is MGHDK and CDR2 is SYGVNS. This CDR3 has 13 residues. Trimming took 1 base from V and 13 from J; bases not matched to a gene: 8. The CDR3 bases are TGTGCCAGCAGTGAATCCGGGACAGCCTATGAGTATTTT. Protein product: CASSESGTAYEYF.

The sample holds many counts of this clonotype. The chain is built from TRBV12-3 or TRBV12-4 and TRBJ1-6; D uncertain. Trimming took 3 bases from V and 8 from J, leaving 17 bases between them. The CDR3 has 16 residues. CDR3 loop: CASSLRRPVGDSPLHF. The CDR3 DNA follows: TGTGCCAGCAGTTTGAGACGGCCGGTCGGCGATTCACCCCTCCACTTT.

This clonotype was counted at least ten times. The gene calls are TRBV10-3 and TRBJ2-3; 10 nucleotides line up with TRBD1. Germline CDR1 and CDR2: ENHRY and SYGVKD. Trimming removed 4 bases from V and 6 bases from J; junction bases left unmatched: 13. The CDR3 has 17 amino acids. As DNA, the CDR3 is TGTGCCATCAGTGTCGACGCCCGGACAGGGGGTCGGGATACGCAGTATTTT. Protein sequence: CAISVDARTGGRDTQYF.

This clonotype was recorded many times. This chain joins TRBV4-2 and TRBJ2-1; 13 positions agree with TRBD2. Germline values: CDR1 LGHNA, CDR2 YNFKEQ. Germline trimming cut 5 bases from V and 5 bases from J; bases unmatched to any gene: 3. The CDR3 runs to 15 residues. CDR3 region: CASSGTSGANNEQFF. Written as DNA, the CDR3 is TGTGCCAGCAGCGGGACTAGCGGGGCGAACAATGAGCAGTTCTTC.

Turning to this clonotype: This may arise from a read error, as a much more abundant clone is one base away. The chain employs TRBV11-2 and TRBJ2-6; tentatively, D is TRBD1 or TRBD2 (5 bases each). Per the germline V gene, CDR1 is SGHAT and CDR2 is FQNNGV. Trimming took off 3 bases at V and 3 bases at J, with 12 bases between the two ends. The CDR3 runs 16 residues. In DNA, the CDR3 is TGTGCCAGCAGCTTCGAGGGCAGGGTTGGGGCCAACGTCCTGACTTTC. Its translation is CASSFEGRVGANVLTF. The entire variable domain, with the rest obtained from reference TRBV11-2 and TRBJ2-6, is as follows: EAGVAQSPRYKIIEKRQSVAFWCNPISGHATLYWYQQILGQGPKLLIQFQNNGVVDDSQLPKDRFSAERLKGVDSTLKIQPAKLEDSAVYLCASSFEGRVGANVLTFGAGSRLTVL.

This clonotype has ten or more counts. The chain couples TRBV7-2 to TRBJ2-1; 8 bases align to TRBD1. The germline V gene encodes CDR1 SGHTA and CDR2 FQGNSA. The CDR3 extends over 14 amino acids. V was pared by 7 bases and J by 4 bases, with 6 bases of the junction left unmatched. DNA of the CDR3: TGTGCCAGCACCCCCCGGACAGGGTACAATGAGCAGTTCTTC. Translating it yields CASTPRTGYNEQFF.

This clonotype was picked up many times. The J gene is TRBJ1-5, the V gene TRBV12-3 or TRBV12-4; 8 nucleotides line up with TRBD1. V lost 3 bases to trimming and J lost 5 bases; unmatched junction nucleotides: 12. The CDR3 consists of 17 residues. CDR3 in amino acids: CASSFGEGQGAYQPQHF. In nucleotides, the CDR3 is TGTGCCAGCAGTTTTGGGGAGGGGCAGGGGGCTTATCAGCCCCAGCATTTT.

This clonotype was found many times. The chain joins TRBV6-5 to TRBJ1-1; D is unresolved. The CDR3 is made up of 16 amino acids. Deletions cut 0 bases from V and 4 bases from J, with 15 bases between. The germline CDR1 and CDR2 sequences are MNHEY and SVGAGI. The CDR3 loop is CASSYSIGHPGTEAFF. Written as DNA, the CDR3 is TGTGCCAGCAGTTACTCGATCGGGCACCCGGGCACTGAAGCTTTCTTT.

In its sample, this clonotype was seen many times. The chain couples TRBV5-1 to TRBJ1-1; D remains unclear. Germline V gene data show CDR1 as SGHRS and CDR2 as YFSETQ. The CDR3 contains 15 residues. Trimming took 2 bases from V and 3 from J, leaving 14 bases between them. The CDR3 is CASSFQRVSDTEAFF. The CDR3 bases are TGCGCCAGCAGCTTTCAGCGGGTGTCGGACACTGAAGCTTTCTTT.

This clonotype was recorded at least ten times. The chain recombines TRBV20-1 with TRBJ2-3; 7 nucleotides agree with TRBD2. The CDR3 is 12 amino acids. V lost 0 bases, J lost 11 bases, and 5 bases stayed unmatched. Germline CDR1 is DFQATT and CDR2 is SNEGSKA (reference sequence). The CDR3 sequence: CSARDTAGVQYF. CDR3 nucleotides: TGCAGTGCTAGAGATACTGCGGGGGTGCAGTATTTT.

The chain employs TRBV5-1 and TRBJ1-4; 7 nucleotides line up with TRBD1. The CDR3 runs to 15 residues. The junction had 6 bases not matched to a gene; V was cut back by 4 bases and J by 3 bases. Germline CDR1 reads SGHRS; CDR2 reads YFSETQ. For the CDR3, the DNA is TGCGCCAGCAGCGCAACAGGGGCGGCTAATGAAAAACTGTTTTTT. This codes for CASSATGAANEKLFF.

This clonotype has just a few counts. The V call is TRBV7-3, the J call TRBJ2-2, with 9 positions matching TRBD1. With V trimmed by 7 bases and J by 6 bases, 9 bases remained unmatched. Germline V gene lookup returns CDR1 SGHTA and CDR2 FQGTGA. The CDR3 contains 15 residues. CDR3 in DNA: TGTGCCAGCACAAGGGGACAGGGTAGCGCCGGGGAGCTGTTTTTT. Translating gives CASTRGQGSAGELFF.